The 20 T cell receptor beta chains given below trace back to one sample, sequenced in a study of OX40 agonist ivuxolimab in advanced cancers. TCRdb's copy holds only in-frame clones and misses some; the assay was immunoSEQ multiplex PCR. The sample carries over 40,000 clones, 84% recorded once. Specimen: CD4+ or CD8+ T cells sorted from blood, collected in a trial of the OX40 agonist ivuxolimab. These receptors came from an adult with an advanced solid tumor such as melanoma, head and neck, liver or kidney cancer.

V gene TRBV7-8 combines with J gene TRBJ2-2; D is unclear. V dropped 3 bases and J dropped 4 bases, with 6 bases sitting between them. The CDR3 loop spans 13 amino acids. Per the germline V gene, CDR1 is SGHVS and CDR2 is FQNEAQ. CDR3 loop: CASSLAGTGELFF. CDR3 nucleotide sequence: TGTGCCAGCAGCTTGGCTGGCACCGGGGAGCTGTTTTTT.

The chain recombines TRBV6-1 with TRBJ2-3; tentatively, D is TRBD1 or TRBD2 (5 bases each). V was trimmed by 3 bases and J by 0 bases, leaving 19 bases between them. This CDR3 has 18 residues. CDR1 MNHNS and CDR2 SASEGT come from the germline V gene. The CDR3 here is CASSDGPPGPISTDTQYF. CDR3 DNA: TGTGCCAGCAGTGACGGGCCACCGGGACCGATTAGCACAGATACGCAGTATTTT.

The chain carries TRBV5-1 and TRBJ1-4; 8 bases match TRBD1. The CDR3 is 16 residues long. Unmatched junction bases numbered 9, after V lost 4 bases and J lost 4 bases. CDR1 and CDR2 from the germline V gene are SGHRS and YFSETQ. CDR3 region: CASSPRSDRVNEKLFF. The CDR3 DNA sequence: TGCGCCAGCAGCCCTAGGTCGGACAGGGTTAATGAAAAACTGTTTTTT.

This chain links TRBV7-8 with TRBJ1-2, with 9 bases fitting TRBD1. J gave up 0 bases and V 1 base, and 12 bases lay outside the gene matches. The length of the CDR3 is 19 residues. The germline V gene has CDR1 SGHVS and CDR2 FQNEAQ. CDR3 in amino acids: CASSLVAGTGISSNYGYTF. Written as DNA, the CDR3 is TGTGCCAGCAGCTTAGTAGCTGGGACAGGGATTTCCTCTAACTATGGCTACACCTTC.

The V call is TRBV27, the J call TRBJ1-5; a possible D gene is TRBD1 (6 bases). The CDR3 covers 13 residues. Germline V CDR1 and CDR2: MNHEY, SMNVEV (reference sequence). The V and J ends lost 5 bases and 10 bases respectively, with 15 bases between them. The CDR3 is CASSPRGREPQHF. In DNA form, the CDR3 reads TGTGCCAGCAGTCCCAGGGGTCGGGAACCCCAGCATTTT.

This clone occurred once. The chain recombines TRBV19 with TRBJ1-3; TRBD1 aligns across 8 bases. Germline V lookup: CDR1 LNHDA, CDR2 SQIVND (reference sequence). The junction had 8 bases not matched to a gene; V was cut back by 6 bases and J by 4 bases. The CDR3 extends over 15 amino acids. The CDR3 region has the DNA TGTGCCAGTAGACCCCAGGGGGCGTCGGGAAACACCATATATTTT. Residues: CASRPQGASGNTIYF.

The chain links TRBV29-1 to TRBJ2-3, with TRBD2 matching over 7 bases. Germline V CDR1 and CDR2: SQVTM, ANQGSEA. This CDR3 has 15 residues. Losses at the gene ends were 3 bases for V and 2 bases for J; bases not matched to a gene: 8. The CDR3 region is CSVDGTGGNTDTQYF. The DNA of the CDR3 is TGCAGCGTTGATGGGACGGGGGGAAACACAGATACGCAGTATTTT.

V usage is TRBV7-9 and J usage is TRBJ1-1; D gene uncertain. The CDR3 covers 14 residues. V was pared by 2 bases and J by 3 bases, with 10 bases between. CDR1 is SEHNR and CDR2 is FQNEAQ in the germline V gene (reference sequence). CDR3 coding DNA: TGTGCCAGCAGCTTAACACTGGTAGACACTGAAGCTTTCTTT. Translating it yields CASSLTLVDTEAFF.

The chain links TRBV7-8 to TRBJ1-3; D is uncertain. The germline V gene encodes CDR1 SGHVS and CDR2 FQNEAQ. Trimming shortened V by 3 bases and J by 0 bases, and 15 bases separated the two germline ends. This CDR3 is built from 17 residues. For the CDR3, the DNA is TGTGCCAGCAGCTTGTTATCGGCGGGCCCCTCTGGAAACACCATATATTTT. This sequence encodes CASSLLSAGPSGNTIYF. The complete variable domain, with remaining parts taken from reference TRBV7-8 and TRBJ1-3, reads GAGVSQSPRYKVAKRGQDVALRCDPISGHVSLFWYQQALGQGPEFLTYFQNEAQLDKSGLPSDRFFAERPEGSVSTLKIQRTQQEDSAVYLCASSLLSAGPSGNTIYFGEGSWLTVV.

This CDR3 reads CASSLDGSSYEQYF. The DNA for the CDR3 is TGTGCCAGCAGCTTAGACGGCAGCTCCTACGAGCAGTACTTC. The chain recombines TRBV7-2 with TRBJ2-7, with D uncertain. Germline CDR1 is SGHTA and CDR2 is FQGNSA. Trimming stripped 1 base from V and 0 bases from J, with 7 bases between. The CDR3 has 14 amino acids. The variable domain in full, with the rest retrieved from reference TRBV7-2 and TRBJ2-7, is GAGVSQSPSNKVTEKGKDVELRCDPISGHTALYWYRQSLGQGLEFLIYFQGNSAPDKSGLPSDRFSAERTGGSVSTLTIQRTQQEDSAVYLCASSLDGSSYEQYFGPGTRLTVT.

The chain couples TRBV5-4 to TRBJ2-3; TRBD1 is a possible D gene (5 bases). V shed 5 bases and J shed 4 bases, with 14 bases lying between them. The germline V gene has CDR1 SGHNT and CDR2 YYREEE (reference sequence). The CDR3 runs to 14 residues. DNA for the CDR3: TGTGCCAGCAGTTCGCAGGGCTTGGCAGATACGCAGTATTTT. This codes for CASSSQGLADTQYF. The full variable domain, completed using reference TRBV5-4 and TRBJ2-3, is ETGVTQSPTHLIKTRGQQVTLRCSSQSGHNTVSWYQQALGQGPQFIFQYYREEENGRGNFPPRFSGLQFPNYSSELNVNALELDDSALYLCASSSQGLADTQYFGPGTRLTVL.

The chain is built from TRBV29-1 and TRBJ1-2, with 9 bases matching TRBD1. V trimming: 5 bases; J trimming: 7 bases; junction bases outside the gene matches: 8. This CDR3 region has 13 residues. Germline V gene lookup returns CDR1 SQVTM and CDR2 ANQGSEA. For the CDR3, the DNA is TGCAGCGTTTCCGGACAGGGGATAAGTGGCTACACCTTC. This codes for CSVSGQGISGYTF.

CDR3 nucleotides: TGTGCCAGCAGTCTAGGGGCTAGTAACACAGATACGCAGTATTTT. Amino acids: CASSLGASNTDTQYF. The V gene is TRBV9, the J gene TRBJ2-3, with D perhaps matching TRBD1 (5 bases). Per germline, CDR1 SGDLS and CDR2 YYNGEE. The length of the CDR3 is 15 residues. Between the trimmed V and J ends, which lost 5 bases and 2 bases, there was a span of 15 bases.

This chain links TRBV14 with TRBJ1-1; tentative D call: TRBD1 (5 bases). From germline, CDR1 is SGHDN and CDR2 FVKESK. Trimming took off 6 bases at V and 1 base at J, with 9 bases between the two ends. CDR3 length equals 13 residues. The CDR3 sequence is CASRHTGNTEAFF. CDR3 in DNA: TGTGCCAGCAGGCACACAGGGAACACTGAAGCTTTCTTT.

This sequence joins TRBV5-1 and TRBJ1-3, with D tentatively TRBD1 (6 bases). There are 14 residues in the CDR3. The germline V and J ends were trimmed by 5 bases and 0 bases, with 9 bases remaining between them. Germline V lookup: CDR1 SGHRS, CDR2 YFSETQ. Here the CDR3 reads CASRGQSSGNTIYF. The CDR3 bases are TGCGCCAGCAGAGGACAGAGCTCTGGAAACACCATATATTTT.

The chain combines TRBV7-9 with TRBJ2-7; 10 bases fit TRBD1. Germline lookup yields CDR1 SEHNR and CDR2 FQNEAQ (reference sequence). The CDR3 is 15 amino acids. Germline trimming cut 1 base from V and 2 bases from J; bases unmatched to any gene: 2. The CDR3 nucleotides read TGTGCCAGCAGCTTAGGGACAGGGGGTCCCTACGAGCAGTACTTC. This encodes CASSLGTGGPYEQYF.

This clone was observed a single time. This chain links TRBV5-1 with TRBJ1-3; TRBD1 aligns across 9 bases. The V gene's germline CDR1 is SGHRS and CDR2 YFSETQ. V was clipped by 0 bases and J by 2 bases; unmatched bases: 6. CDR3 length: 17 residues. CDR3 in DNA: TGCGCCAGCAGCTTGGGGGACAGGGTCCCGCCTGGAAACACCATATATTTT. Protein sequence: CASSLGDRVPPGNTIYF.

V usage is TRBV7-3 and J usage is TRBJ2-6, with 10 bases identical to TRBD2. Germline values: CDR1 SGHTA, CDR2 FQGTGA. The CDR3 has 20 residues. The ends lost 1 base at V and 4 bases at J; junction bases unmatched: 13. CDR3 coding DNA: TGTGCCAGCAGCTTAATTCAGCGGGGGGGCCCTAAAGGAGGGGCCAACGTCCTGACTTTC. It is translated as CASSLIQRGGPKGGANVLTF. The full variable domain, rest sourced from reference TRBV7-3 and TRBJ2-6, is GAGVSQTPSNKVTEKGKYVELRCDPISGHTALYWYRQSLGQGPEFLIYFQGTGAADDSGLPNDRFFAVRPEGSVSTLKIQRTERGDSAVYLCASSLIQRGGPKGGANVLTFGAGSRLTVL.

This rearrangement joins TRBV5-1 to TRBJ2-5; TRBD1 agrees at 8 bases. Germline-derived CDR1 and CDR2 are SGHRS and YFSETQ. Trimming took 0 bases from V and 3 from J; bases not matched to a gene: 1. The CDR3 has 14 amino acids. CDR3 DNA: TGCGCCAGCAGCTTGGTGACAGGGGAAGAGACCCAGTACTTC. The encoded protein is CASSLVTGEETQYF.

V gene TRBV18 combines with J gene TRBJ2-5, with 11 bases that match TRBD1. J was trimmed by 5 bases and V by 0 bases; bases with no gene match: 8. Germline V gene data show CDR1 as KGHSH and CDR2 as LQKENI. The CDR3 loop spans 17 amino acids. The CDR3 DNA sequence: TGTGCCAGCTCACCACCCCGGGACAGGGGGGTAAGGGAGACCCAGTACTTC. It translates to CASSPPRDRGVRETQYF.